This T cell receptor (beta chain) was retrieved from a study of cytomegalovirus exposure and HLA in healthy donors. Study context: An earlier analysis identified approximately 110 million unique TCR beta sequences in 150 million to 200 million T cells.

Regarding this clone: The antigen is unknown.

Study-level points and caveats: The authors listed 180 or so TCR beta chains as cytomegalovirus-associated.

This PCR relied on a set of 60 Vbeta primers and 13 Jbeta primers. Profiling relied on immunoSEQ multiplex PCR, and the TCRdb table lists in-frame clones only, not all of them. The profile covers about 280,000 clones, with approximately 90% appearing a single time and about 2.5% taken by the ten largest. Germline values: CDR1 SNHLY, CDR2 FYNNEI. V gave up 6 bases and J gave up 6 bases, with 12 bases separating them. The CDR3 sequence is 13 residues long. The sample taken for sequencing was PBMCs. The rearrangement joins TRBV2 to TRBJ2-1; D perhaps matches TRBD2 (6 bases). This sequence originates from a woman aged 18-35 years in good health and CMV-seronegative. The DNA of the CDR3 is TGTGCCAGCAGCCTCCGGGGAGGCAATGAGCAGTTCTTC. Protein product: CASSLRGGNEQFF.